A selection of T cell receptor beta chains follows, all from one sample in a study of cytomegalovirus exposure and HLA in healthy donors. Profiling relied on immunoSEQ multiplex PCR, and the TCRdb table lists in-frame clones only, not all of them. The data hold roughly 180,000 clones, with approximately 84% observed a single time. Sequencing used PBMCs. The receptors shown here come from a female donor in good health and CMV-seronegative. Both conserved end residues are trimmed from each CDR3. Clone size, where shown, is once, few, many, or a class for clones that have expanded.

J | size | V | CDR3
TRBJ2-1 | NA | TRBV2 | ASSGTSGRLLQF
TRBJ2-5 | NA | TRBV7-2 | ASSLGGGGETQY
TRBJ2-2 | once | TRBV6-5 | ASRPDRVTGELF
TRBJ2-5 | NA | TRBV19 | ASSIRHHPGRTQY
TRBJ2-6 | once | TRBV5-1 | ASTWTGGGSGANVLT
TRBJ1-2 | once | TRBV19 | ASSIEGAGPASYGYT
TRBJ1-6 | NA | TRBV2 | ASSSDRGIISPLH
TRBJ2-3 | NA | TRBV29-1 | SVASGISDTQY
TRBJ2-4 | NA | TRBV2 | ASSDRDSFLRNIQY
TRBJ2-1 | NA | TRBV6-6 | ASSSLWGGSYNEQF
TRBJ2-7 | once | TRBV7-8 | ASSPISGGAAEQY
TRBJ1-2 | few | TRBV5-4 | ASSTPGKKGYT
TRBJ1-2 | NA | TRBV5-1 | ASRGTIGLTNYGYT
TRBJ2-1 | once | TRBV6-1 | ASSQSVPSGDEQF
TRBJ2-3 | NA | TRBV7-3 | ASSLNGAARFTDTQY
TRBJ2-1 | NA | TRBV15 | ATGLAGGEQF